The 14 T cell receptor beta chains below come from one sample, sequenced in a study of brain metastases from non-small cell lung cancer. Clones were read by immunoSEQ multiplex PCR, and TCRdb kept only the in-frame ones, dropping some. The sample lists 3,000 to 3,500 clones, about 95% seen once, with 1.5% to 2% in the top ten. Material for sequencing was tumor-adjacent normal tissue. These receptors were collected from a donor at least 40 years old with non-small cell lung cancer.

V usage is TRBV4-2 and J usage is TRBJ2-7, with 12 bases that match TRBD2. The CDR3 loop spans 16 amino acids. V was clipped by 0 bases and J by 2 bases; unmatched bases: 2. Germline V CDR1 and CDR2: LGHNA, YNFKEQ. CDR3: CASSQDLAGGTYEQYF. The CDR3 DNA reads TGTGCCAGCAGCCAAGATCTAGCGGGAGGGACCTACGAGCAGTACTTC.

The chain joins TRBV29-1 to TRBJ2-5; either TRBD1 or TRBD2 may supply D (5 bases each). Germline V gene sequence: CDR1 SQVTM, CDR2 ANQGSEA. This CDR3 has 13 amino acids. Trimming shortened V by 2 bases and J by 4 bases, and 11 bases separated the two germline ends. The CDR3, as DNA: TGCAGCGTTGAATGGGGGAGAGGAGAGACCCAGTACTTC. Translation: CSVEWGRGETQYF.

The chain carries TRBV2 and TRBJ1-5; D uncertain. CDR3 length: 15 residues. Deletions cut 8 bases from V and 0 bases from J, with 14 bases between. The germline V gene encodes CDR1 SNHLY and CDR2 FYNNEI. The CDR3, as DNA: TGTGCCAGCGGTCGGACCGCCCTTAGCAATCAGCCCCAGCATTTT. Translating it yields CASGRTALSNQPQHF.

The rearrangement links TRBV19 to TRBJ1-3, with D perhaps TRBD1 (5 bases). Germline V gives CDR1 LNHDA, CDR2 SQIVND (reference sequence). The CDR3 is 15 residues long. The ends were cut back, 7 bases at V and 3 bases at J, with 16 bases in the middle. The CDR3 nucleotides read TGTGCCAGTACCCCAAATCGACAGCGTGGAAACACCATATATTTT. Translating gives CASTPNRQRGNTIYF. Full variable domain (missing parts from reference TRBV19 and TRBJ1-3): DGGITQSPKYLFRKEGQNVTLSCEQNLNHDAMYWYRQDPGQGLRLIYYSQIVNDFQKGDIAEGYSVSREKKESFPLTVTSAQKNPTAFYLCASTPNRQRGNTIYFGEGSWLTVV.

The genes are TRBV7-2 and TRBJ1-1; 7 nucleotides match TRBD1. Germline assignment: CDR1 SGHTA and CDR2 FQGNSA. This CDR3 has 14 amino acids. The J segment lost 0 bases and the V segment lost 10 bases, leaving 8 bases of the junction unmatched. As DNA, the CDR3 is TGTGCCACCACAGGGGAAGGTATGAACACTGAAGCTTTCTTT. It encodes CATTGEGMNTEAFF.

This rearrangement joins TRBV9 to TRBJ2-3; D is unresolved. The CDR3 has 13 amino acids. Germline assignment: CDR1 SGDLS and CDR2 YYNGEE. Trimming pared 1 base from V and 10 bases from J, leaving 13 bases between. CDR3 in amino acids: CASSVNVLSAQYF. CDR3 DNA: TGTGCCAGCAGCGTAAACGTGTTGTCGGCGCAGTATTTT.

This clone came up once. The chain joins TRBV28 to TRBJ1-2; perhaps TRBD1 as D (5 bases). The V end was cut by 11 bases, the J end by 4 bases, with 20 bases between. Germline assignment: CDR1 MDHEN and CDR2 SYDVKM. The CDR3 contains 14 residues. The CDR3 DNA reads as TGTGCCGCTCGCGAACCGGGGGTGCCCTATGGCTACACCTTC. The encoded protein is CAAREPGVPYGYTF.

To note about this clone: Compared with germline, one end of the junction differs, possibly owing to a read error. This chain links TRBV18 with TRBJ2-1; D possibly corresponds to TRBD1 (5 bases). Germline values: CDR1 KGHSH, CDR2 LQKENI. This CDR3 has 15 amino acids. The CDR3 sequence is CASSPGRDSYNEQFF. The CDR3 DNA sequence: TGTGCCAGCTCACCAGGCAGGGATTCCTACAATGAACAGTTCTTC.

The chain combines TRBV24-1 with TRBJ2-5; D may be TRBD1 or TRBD2 (5 bases each). Per the germline V gene, CDR1 is KGHDR and CDR2 is SFDVKD. Trimming pared 3 bases from V and 2 bases from J, leaving 15 bases between. CDR3 length equals 16 residues. This CDR3 reads CATSDPRDGDQETQYF. In DNA form, the CDR3 reads TGTGCCACCAGTGATCCCCGGGACGGAGATCAAGAGACCCAGTACTTC.

CDR3 nucleotides: TGTGCCAGCAGCTCCGTTTTCAGGGGTCACGTCTATGGCTACACCTTC. This codes for CASSSVFRGHVYGYTF. V is TRBV5-4 and J is TRBJ1-2; D perhaps matches TRBD1 (6 bases). Between the trimmed V and J ends, which lost 3 bases and 4 bases, there was a span of 19 bases. The CDR3 consists of 16 residues. Per the germline V gene, CDR1 is SGHNT and CDR2 is YYREEE (reference sequence). Full variable domain (outside the CDR3, taken from reference TRBV5-4 and TRBJ1-2): ETGVTQSPTHLIKTRGQQVTLRCSSQSGHNTVSWYQQALGQGPQFIFQYYREEENGRGNFPPRFSGLQFPNYSSELNVNALELDDSALYLCASSSVFRGHVYGYTFGSGTRLTVV.

This chain links TRBV20-1 with TRBJ2-3, with no clear D. Germline CDR1 reads DFQATT; CDR2 reads SNEGSKA (reference sequence). V lost 6 bases and J lost 6, with 10 bases in between. The CDR3 is 11 amino acids. CDR3 region: CSAAKEDTQYF. Written as DNA, the CDR3 is TGCAGTGCCGCCAAGGAGGATACGCAGTATTTT.

The gene calls are TRBV6-5 and TRBJ2-5; TRBD2 agrees at 8 bases. J was trimmed by 3 bases and V by 4 bases; bases with no gene match: 10. This CDR3 has 16 residues. Germline-derived CDR1 and CDR2 are MNHEY and SVGAGI. CDR3 coding DNA: TGTGCCAGCAGTTTTGATAGCGGGGACCTAGAAGAGACCCAGTACTTC. Its translation is CASSFDSGDLEETQYF.

The J gene is TRBJ2-4, the V gene TRBV7-9; no clear D. The CDR3 consists of 15 residues. V was cut by 2 bases and J by 0 bases, with 8 bases left in between. CDR1 SEHNR and CDR2 FQNEAQ come from the germline V gene (reference sequence). CDR3 DNA: TGTGCCAGCAGCTTACCGGGTTTAGCCAAAAACATTCAGTACTTC. Its protein product is CASSLPGLAKNIQYF.

The J gene is TRBJ2-5, the V gene TRBV7-2; no reliable D call. The V and J ends lost 4 bases and 5 bases respectively, with 14 bases between them. This CDR3 region has 14 residues. CDR1 and CDR2 (germline): SGHTA, FQGNSA. CDR3 nucleotides: TGTGCCAGCAGCTACCAGAGGAGTGGGGAGACCCAGTACTTC. This encodes CASSYQRSGETQYF.